These T cell receptor beta chains were read from a single sample in a study of T cell responses to AZD1222 COVID-19 vaccine. Libraries were prepared by immunoSEQ multiplex PCR; TCRdb keeps only in-frame clonotypes and omits some of them. Of 100,000 to 150,000 clones listed, about nine tenths were seen once; the top ten hold more than 3.5%. Sequenced material: peripheral blood, taken 28 days after the second dose of the MenACWY control vaccine. These receptors all come from an adult who received the MenACWY meningococcal vaccine as a control. The CDR3 runs from the conserved cysteine through the conserved F or W. D genes are given only for firm matches. Rows give clone size only sometimes, using once, few, many, or a class for an expanded clone.

>NA|TRBV15|TRBJ2-1|NA
TGTGCCACCAGCCCCGACGGAGGGGGGAGCTCCTACAATGAGCAGTTCTTC
CATSPDGGGSSYNEQFF
>NA|TRBV5-1|TRBJ2-3|NA
TGCGCCAGCAGCTTGGAGCAGCCCACAGATACGCAGTATTTT
CASSLEQPTDTQYF
>NA|TRBV5-4|TRBJ2-1|NA
TGTGCCAGCAGCTTGGACAGGGAGGCCTACAATGAGCAGTTCTTC
CASSLDREAYNEQFF
>NA|TRBV18|TRBJ1-5|NA
TGTGCCAGCTCACCCATCGCGGCAGGGGGCAATCAGCCCCAGCATTTT
CASSPIAAGGNQPQHF
>TRBD2|TRBV6-5|TRBJ2-1|NA
TGTGCCACACAGACCGGGACTAGGGTCTACAATGAGCAGTTCTTC
CATQTGTRVYNEQFF
>TRBD1|TRBV7-6|TRBJ2-3|NA
TGTGCCAGCAGCTTCTGGACAGGGGGCACAGATACGCAGTATTTT
CASSFWTGGTDTQYF
>NA|TRBV7-9|TRBJ2-5|NA
TGTGCCAGCAGCCCAGAGGGTATTTCAGAGACCCAGTACTTC
CASSPEGISETQYF
>NA|TRBV7-6|TRBJ1-3|NA
TGTGCCAGCAGCAAGGGGGAAGATACGACCATATATTTT
CASSKGEDTTIYF
>NA|TRBV5-3|TRBJ2-2|NA
TGTGCCAGACGGATTTCTAAGCGGGCAGGGGATACCGGGGAGCTGTTTTTT
CARRISKRAGDTGELFF
>TRBD1|TRBV28|TRBJ2-3|NA
TGTGCCAGCAGTCAGGGGGCGAGGACAGATACGCAGTATTTT
CASSQGARTDTQYF
>NA|TRBV2|TRBJ1-3|NA
TGTGCCAGCAGGAGGGCCTTGGGCCACTCTGGAAACACCATATATTTT
CASRRALGHSGNTIYF
>TRBD1|TRBV18|TRBJ2-5|NA
TGTGCCAGCTCACCACAGGACAGGGGCCAAGAGACCCAGTACTTC
CASSPQDRGQETQYF
>NA|TRBV28|TRBJ1-5|NA
TGTGCCAGCACCTTTGAACGATCCAATCAGCCCCAGCATTTT
CASTFERSNQPQHF
>NA|TRBV20-1|TRBJ1-5|NA
TGCAGTGCTAGTGGGGGGGACAATCAGCCCCAGCATTTT
CSASGGDNQPQHF
>TRBD1|TRBV5-6|TRBJ1-5|NA
TGTGCCAGCAGCTTTTTCAGGACAGGGATCAATCAGCCCCAGCATTTT
CASSFFRTGINQPQHF
>NA|TRBV2|TRBJ2-7|NA
TGTGCCAGCAGTGGGGCGGGAACGGGGGAGCAGTACTTC
CASSGAGTGEQYF
>TRBD1|TRBV5-1|TRBJ1-2|NA
TGCGCCAGCAGCTCCCCCGACAGGGCAGCTGCAGGAGGCTACACCTTC
CASSSPDRAAAGGYTF
>TRBD1|TRBV27|TRBJ1-5|NA
TGTGCCAGCAGCCCCGGACAGGGGCGGAATCAGCCCCAGCATTTT
CASSPGQGRNQPQHF
>TRBD1|TRBV2|TRBJ2-2|NA
TGTGCCAGCAGACTCGGGACAGGGGATGGGGTCGGGGAGCTGTTTTTT
CASRLGTGDGVGELFF
>TRBD2|TRBV14|TRBJ2-3|NA
TGTGCCAGCAGCCGGACTAGCGGGGCACGCACAGATACGCAGTATTTT
CASSRTSGARTDTQYF
>NA|TRBV7-9|TRBJ2-7|once
TGTGCCAGCAGCCCCGACACAACCTACGAGCAGTACTTC
CASSPDTTYEQYF
>NA|TRBV7-9|TRBJ1-2|once
TGTGCCAGCAGCTTAGTCACAGCAGGGTATGGCTACACCTTC
CASSLVTAGYGYTF
>NA|TRBV19|TRBJ2-5|NA
TGTGCCAGTAGGGTCGCCAGCGCGGTTCAAGAGACCCAGTACTTC
CASRVASAVQETQYF
>NA|TRBV27|TRBJ1-1|NA
TGTGCCAGCAGTTGGGCGAGCAGGGGCACTGAAGCTTTCTTT
CASSWASRGTEAFF
>NA|TRBV12-3/TRBV12-4|TRBJ2-2|NA
TGTGCCAGCAGTACTTTGGACACCGGGGAGCTGTTTTTT
CASSTLDTGELFF
>TRBD1|TRBV10-3|TRBJ2-5|NA
TGTGCCATCAGAAAAAAGACAGGGTCCCAAGAGACCCAGTACTTC
CAIRKKTGSQETQYF
>TRBD1|TRBV28|TRBJ1-2|NA
TGTGCCAGCAGTTCCTCCAGGGGGCGGCACTATGGCTACACCTTC
CASSSSRGRHYGYTF
>NA|TRBV7-2|TRBJ2-3|NA
TGTGCCAGCAGCCCCCGCTTGACCACAGATACGCAGTATTTT
CASSPRLTTDTQYF
>NA|TRBV5-4|TRBJ2-7|NA
TGTGCCAGCAGCTTGTATGTAGTTTCCGAGCAGTACTTC
CASSLYVVSEQYF
>NA|TRBV18|TRBJ1-1|NA
TGTGCCAGCTCACCATGGGTAGGTGCAGGGCTGAGGAAAACTGAAGCTTTCTTT
CASSPWVGAGLRKTEAFF
>NA|TRBV7-6|TRBJ2-5|NA
TGTGCCAGCAGCTTATTGGGGCAAGAGACCCAGTACTTC
CASSLLGQETQYF
>TRBD1|TRBV18|TRBJ2-7|NA
TGTGCCAGCTCACAGGGACAGGGGGACTACGAGCAGTACTTC
CASSQGQGDYEQYF
>TRBD2|TRBV2|TRBJ2-7|NA
TGTGCCAGCAGGGGACTAGCGGGAGGGCCCTACGAGCAGTACTTC
CASRGLAGGPYEQYF
>NA|TRBV6-5|TRBJ1-4|NA
TGTGCCAGCAGTTCCGGAGGGCTCGGTGAAAAACTGTTTTTT
CASSSGGLGEKLFF
>NA|TRBV9|TRBJ1-2|once
TGTGCCAGCAGCGATCCGGGACCGAGATTTAAAACCTATGGCTACACCTTC
CASSDPGPRFKTYGYTF
>NA|TRBV13|TRBJ2-7|NA
TGTGCCAGCAGCTTAGCCACCGGGACCGCGAGCTACGAGCAGTACTTC
CASSLATGTASYEQYF
>TRBD1|TRBV6-5|TRBJ2-3|NA
TGTGCCAGCAGCCAGGGACAGGGGGCAATCGTTACGCAGTATTTT
CASSQGQGAIVTQYF
>NA|TRBV5-1|TRBJ2-5|NA
TGCGCCAGCAGCTTGTCGTATGGCCAATGGGAGACCCAGTACTTC
CASSLSYGQWETQYF
>NA|TRBV29-1|TRBJ2-1|NA
TGCAGCGCCCGAACCAATGAGCAGTTCTTC
CSARTNEQFF